The rows below give T cell receptor beta chains drawn from one sample of a study of regulatory T cells in long-lasting Graves disease. TCRdb reanalysed the multiplex PCR reads using MiXCR and keeps one entry per CDR3 protein. The data show roughly 500,000 distinct CDR3 sequences, less than 25% seen once. The sample in question was peripheral blood mononuclear cells (PBMCs), obtained when the disease was refractory, from a patient treated with antithyroid drugs. Source of these receptors: a female donor with Graves disease. Each CDR3 is given with its conserved first and last residue. The D gene is left open where the match is weak. Where a row states a size, it is once, few, many or the class of an expanded clone; other rows omit it.

j_gene | abundance | v_gene | d_gene | CDR3nt | CDR3aa
TRBJ2-5 | many | TRBV18 | NA | TGTGCCAGCGGACGGGGGAGCGGTGAGACCCAGTACTTC | CASGRGSGETQYF
TRBJ2-1 | NA | TRBV19 | NA | TGTGCCAGTAGTATTCAGAGTTCGGGGTACAATGAGCAGTTCTTC | CASSIQSSGYNEQFF
TRBJ2-7 | NA | TRBV10-3 | TRBD1 | TGTGCCATCAGGAGACAGGGCGGTCTGGGCGAGCAGTACTTC | CAIRRQGGLGEQYF
TRBJ2-3 | few | TRBV13 | NA | TGTGCCAGCAGCTCCCTCTCCCGGACAGCCACAGATACGCAGTATTTT | CASSSLSRTATDTQYF
TRBJ2-2 | few | TRBV24-1 | TRBD1 | TGTGCCACCAGTGACTCCGGGACAGCGGACACCGGGGAGCTGTTTTTT | CATSDSGTADTGELFF
TRBJ1-2 | many | TRBV6-5 | NA | TGTGCCAGCAGTTACTCTGGACAGCTAAACTATGGCTACACCTTC | CASSYSGQLNYGYTF
TRBJ2-7 | NA | TRBV7-8 | NA | TGTGCCAGCCATCGGAGTCGGGTAGTCTCCCACGAGCAGTACTTC | CASHRSRVVSHEQYF
TRBJ2-7 | NA | TRBV7-9 | NA | TGTGCCAGCAGCTTGCCCGGGGCCCGCTACGAGCAGTACTTC | CASSLPGARYEQYF
TRBJ1-4 | few | TRBV9 | NA | TGTGCCAGCAGCGTAACGGATGTCCCAAATGAAAAACTGTTTTTT | CASSVTDVPNEKLFF
TRBJ2-7 | NA | TRBV5-1 | NA | TGCGCCAGCAGCTTGGGCGCGGCGAGGATCTACGAGCAGTACTTC | CASSLGAARIYEQYF
TRBJ2-5 | many | TRBV30 | NA | TGTGCCTGGAGTGGGGCGGATCAAGAGACCCAGTACTTC | CAWSGADQETQYF
TRBJ2-5 | many | TRBV10-3 | NA | TGTGCCACCAAGGGAACGTCTTCAGCGGAGACCCAGTACTTC | CATKGTSSAETQYF
TRBJ1-2 | many | TRBV28 | NA | TGTGCCAGCAGGGGAAGTCGTGGGCCTGGTATTGGCTACACCTTC | CASRGSRGPGIGYTF
TRBJ2-7 | many | TRBV11-2 | TRBD1 | TGTGCCAGCAGCTCTATAATGGACAGGGGAGACGAGCAGTACTTC | CASSSIMDRGDEQYF
TRBJ1-2 | NA | TRBV10-3 | TRBD1 | TGTGCCATCAGTGATGGGAAGGGGGCTGACTATGGCTACACCTTC | CAISDGKGADYGYTF
TRBJ2-1 | NA | TRBV6-2/TRBV6-3 | TRBD2 | TGTGCCAGCAGGGGACTAGGGGCCTACAATGAGCAGTTCTTC | CASRGLGAYNEQFF
TRBJ2-2 | NA | TRBV3-1 | TRBD2 | TGTGCCAGCAGCCAATTTGTAGCGGGAGGGGAGCTGTTTTTT | CASSQFVAGGELFF
TRBJ2-3 | few | TRBV20-1 | NA | TGCAGTGCTACTCCTCCGGTCCCTCACACAGATACGCAGTATTTT | CSATPPVPHTDTQYF
TRBJ1-6 | many | TRBV18 | NA | TGTGCCAGCAGTCCAGGGAATTCACCCCTCCACTTT | CASSPGNSPLHF
TRBJ1-2 | few | TRBV29-1 | TRBD1 | TGCAGCGTTGGTTCTATGGGGCAGGGGGCAGGGAGCGGCTACACCTTC | CSVGSMGQGAGSGYTF
TRBJ1-1 | many | TRBV12-3/TRBV12-4 | TRBD1 | TGTGCCAGCAGTTTGACAGGGGCTACGAACACTGAAGCTTTCTTT | CASSLTGATNTEAFF
TRBJ2-7 | many | TRBV6-1 | TRBD2 | TGTGCCAGCAGGAGAGCGGGACTAGCGGGAGAGACCTACGAGCAGTACTTC | CASRRAGLAGETYEQYF
TRBJ2-1 | few | TRBV5-1 | NA | TGCGCCAGCAGCGGGGACCTTTTCTACAATGAGCAGTTCTTC | CASSGDLFYNEQFF
TRBJ2-6 | NA | TRBV30 | NA | TGTGCCTGGAGGTACGGAAGCTCTGGGGCCAACGTCCTGACTTTC | CAWRYGSSGANVLTF
TRBJ2-7 | NA | TRBV19 | TRBD2 | TGTGCCAGTAGTTCCGCCGGGACTAGCGTTTACGAGCAGTACTTC | CASSSAGTSVYEQYF
TRBJ2-7 | NA | TRBV19 | NA | TGTGCCAGTAGTAAACAGGGCTTGGACCACGAGCAGTACTTC | CASSKQGLDHEQYF
TRBJ2-5 | many | TRBV2 | TRBD1 | TGTGCCAGCAGTGACGCAGGGGGAATTGAGACCCAGTACTTC | CASSDAGGIETQYF
TRBJ2-2 | many | TRBV10-3 | NA | TGTGCCGTCCTAATTGTGAACACCGGGGAGCTGTTTTTT | CAVLIVNTGELFF
TRBJ2-2 | many | TRBV20-1 | NA | TGCAGTGCTAGGAGTCAGACCTCGAACACCGGGGAGCTGTTTTTT | CSARSQTSNTGELFF
TRBJ2-7 | many | TRBV12-3/TRBV12-4 | TRBD1 | TGTGCCAGCAGACCCGGGACAGGGCCAAGGGAGCAGTACTTC | CASRPGTGPREQYF
TRBJ2-7 | few | TRBV29-1 | TRBD2 | TGCAGCGCCCGCCTCCCCACTAGCGGGAGTGGGTACGAGCAGTACTTC | CSARLPTSGSGYEQYF
TRBJ1-2 | many | TRBV20-1 | NA | TGCAGTGCTAGAGAAGGAGGCTACACCTTC | CSAREGGYTF
TRBJ2-5 | few | TRBV5-6 | NA | TGTGCCAGCAGCTTGCTCCGGGACCCAGGAGGGGAGACCCAGTACTTC | CASSLLRDPGGETQYF
TRBJ2-7 | few | TRBV13 | NA | TGTGCCAGCAGCGGACGGACAACGAGACCCTACGAGCAGTACTTC | CASSGRTTRPYEQYF
TRBJ2-5 | NA | TRBV4-1 | TRBD1 | TGCGCCAGCAGCCAAGAAGGGGGCGCGTTAAAGACCCAGTACTTC | CASSQEGGALKTQYF
TRBJ2-5 | many | TRBV27 | NA | TGTGCCAGCAGTCCAATACGGGAGTGGGCGACCCAGTACTTC | CASSPIREWATQYF
TRBJ2-7 | many | TRBV5-1 | NA | TGCGCCAGCAGCTTGGTGTCGAACGAGCAGTACTTC | CASSLVSNEQYF
TRBJ1-6 | few | TRBV5-4 | NA | TGTGCCAGCAGCCTATCTCTAAATTCACCCCTCCACTTT | CASSLSLNSPLHF
TRBJ2-5 | many | TRBV27 | TRBD2 | TGTGCCAGCAGTTTTAGAGTGACTAGCGATACGACGTACCAAGAGACCCAGTACTTC | CASSFRVTSDTTYQETQYF
TRBJ1-2 | many | TRBV29-1 | TRBD1 | TGCAGCGTTGCTTCGGGACAGGGGGTCGGTGGCTACACCTTC | CSVASGQGVGGYTF
TRBJ2-7 | NA | TRBV30 | NA | TGTGCCTGGAGTGGGACCCATTCCCACGAGCAGTACTTC | CAWSGTHSHEQYF
TRBJ2-7 | few | TRBV20-1 | NA | TGCAGTGCTAGTAAACAGAGCTCCTACGAGCAGTACTTC | CSASKQSSYEQYF
TRBJ2-2 | NA | TRBV10-3 | TRBD1 | TGTGCCATCAGTGAGTTCACCGGGACAGTCACCGGGGAGCTGTTTTTT | CAISEFTGTVTGELFF
TRBJ2-7 | few | TRBV2 | NA | TGTGCCAGCAAGAATACGGACAAATCCTACGAGCAGTACTTC | CASKNTDKSYEQYF
TRBJ1-2 | NA | TRBV7-8 | NA | TGTGCCAGCAGCTTAGCACTCGGACACGCGGGCTATGGCTACACCTTC | CASSLALGHAGYGYTF
TRBJ2-2 | many | TRBV12-3/TRBV12-4 | NA | TGTGCCAGCAGCCGCCGGACCCGAATCGGGGAGCTGTTTTTT | CASSRRTRIGELFF
TRBJ1-2 | many | TRBV12-3/TRBV12-4 | NA | TGTGCCAGCAGTTTATCGCCTTGGGGCTACACCTTC | CASSLSPWGYTF
TRBJ1-2 | NA | TRBV5-4 | NA | TGTGCCAGCAGCTTGCTGGGGGGAGGCGGAAACTATGGCTACACCTTC | CASSLLGGGGNYGYTF
TRBJ2-7 | NA | TRBV5-1 | NA | TGCGCCAGCAGCGCATCCACCGTCCGCGGGGCCTCCTACGAGCAGTACTTC | CASSASTVRGASYEQYF
TRBJ2-7 | many | TRBV3-1 | NA | TGTGCCAGCAGCCAAGGCCGGGGTGGCTACGAGCAGTACTTC | CASSQGRGGYEQYF
TRBJ2-5 | many | TRBV18 | TRBD1 | TGTGCCAGCTCACCGTTCGGGACAGAACAAGAGACCCAGTACTTC | CASSPFGTEQETQYF
TRBJ2-7 | NA | TRBV4-1 | NA | TGCGCCAGCAGCCAACCCACCAGGGCGAACTACGAGCAGTACTTC | CASSQPTRANYEQYF
TRBJ2-2 | many | TRBV5-8 | NA | TGTGCCAGCAACCCCGGCAGGTTTAACACCGGGGAGCTGTTTTTT | CASNPGRFNTGELFF
TRBJ1-2 | many | TRBV12-3/TRBV12-4 | NA | TGTGCCAGCAGTTTGGGAGAGTATGGCTACACCTTC | CASSLGEYGYTF
TRBJ2-7 | many | TRBV6-5 | NA | TGTGCCAGCAGTTACATTTCCGTAGGCATTGGCTACGAGCAGTACTTC | CASSYISVGIGYEQYF